The clone carrying this TCR beta chain was observed once. What it binds is unknown. This specimen comes from a study of OX40 agonist ivuxolimab in advanced cancers. Study-level points and caveats: At 0.1 to 3.0 mg/kg and by week 6, clonal expansion occurred in CD4+ and CD8+ blood T cells. Partly responding patients at 0.1-3.0 mg/kg showed some of the smallest clonal expansion.

People who had autoimmune disease history or systemic immunosuppression were excluded. TCRdb's copy holds only in-frame clones and misses some; the assay was immunoSEQ multiplex PCR. The table has about 33,000 clones, approximately 84% seen once; the top ten hold 20% to 25%. CDR1 is SGDLS and CDR2 is YYNGEE in the germline V gene. The CDR3 runs 13 residues. V lost 1 base, J lost 8 bases, and 1 base stayed unmatched. This sequence joins TRBV9 and TRBJ2-2; 8 bases match TRBD2. The source was CD4+ or CD8+ T cells sorted from blood, collected in a trial of the OX40 agonist ivuxolimab. This TCR came from an adult with an advanced solid tumor such as melanoma, head and neck, liver or kidney cancer. The CDR3 loop is CASSVRLAGELFF. The CDR3 DNA sequence: TGTGCCAGCAGCGTAAGACTAGCGGGGGAGCTGTTTTTT.